These 3 T cell receptor beta chains share one sample of origin, sequenced in a study of metastatic and nonmetastatic thyroid tumors (dated by TCRdb to the early 2020s). Before undergoing thyroid surgery, none of the patients had been given any kind of treatment. Receptor libraries were prepared by PCR. For sequencing, an Illumina HiSeq 4000 was employed. Using fastp trimming at Q25 and MiXCR clonotype assembly, TCRdb reanalyzed the public sequencing data and kept in-frame beta chains. This sample comprises 85,000 to 95,000 clones, 15% of them detected only once. The ten largest make up 3% to 4.5% of the sample. The sequenced material came from blood. These receptor sequences come from a female donor with papillary thyroid cancer or a benign thyroid nodule (not recorded which). Some clones in this sample may be carry-over from other donors' samples.

The sample holds many counts of this clone. V usage is TRBV6-1 and J usage is TRBJ1-5; maybe TRBD1 (5 bases). The CDR3 loop spans 17 amino acids. V was pared by 0 bases and J by 2 bases, with 14 bases between. CDR1 and CDR2 (germline): MNHNS, SASEGT. The CDR3 is CASSEALGRDGNQPQHF. The CDR3 region has the DNA TGTGCCAGCAGTGAAGCGCTGGGCAGGGATGGCAATCAGCCCCAGCATTTT.

Regarding this clone: One junction end does not reproduce the germline sequence, and a read error may be involved. The V call is TRBV12-3 or TRBV12-4, the J call TRBJ2-7, with a weak D call TRBD1 (6 bases). The CDR3 totals 13 residues. CDR3 nucleotides: TGTTCCAGCAGTTCCCCACAGGGACACGAGCAGTACTTC. It encodes CSSSSPQGHEQYF.

This clone occurred many times. The chain joins TRBV27 to TRBJ1-4; no firm D call. Trimming cost V 7 bases and J 2 bases, with 17 bases left between them. From germline, CDR1 is MNHEY and CDR2 SMNVEV (reference sequence). The CDR3 is 16 amino acids. For the CDR3, the DNA is TGTGCCAGCAAATTACTTTCACACACGACTAATGAAAAACTGTTTTTT. Translated: CASKLLSHTTNEKLFF.